This T cell receptor beta chain is drawn from a study of CD8 T cells in Susac syndrome. Study findings and constraints: In its TCR sequencing and HLA analysis, the study acknowledged that the number of individuals was relatively small.

The authors sequenced TCR beta from blood CD8+ and CD4+ T cells. With random hexamers, 0.5 to 1 ug RNA was reverse transcribed. Amplification of TCR beta CDR3 used immunoSEQ multiplex PCR across 54 Vbeta and 13 Jbeta. TCRdb ran MiXCR on the immunoSEQ multiplex PCR reads and lists one entry per CDR3 protein. Here the sample spans 250,000 to 300,000 distinct CDR3 sequences, 85% being singletons. CDR1 is SGHTA, CDR2 FQGNSA, per germline. The V end was cut by 6 bases, the J end by 10 bases, with 10 bases between. This CDR3 comprises 11 residues. In this sample, this clonotype turned up a few times. What it recognizes is unknown.

The sequenced material came from CD8+ T cells from PBMCs. This chain connects TRBV7-2 to TRBJ2-1; D not certain. The receptor's source is a human donor with multiple sclerosis. CDR3 sequence: CASRVGLEQFF. The CDR3 region has the DNA TGTGCCAGCAGGGTAGGATTAGAGCAGTTCTTC.